Shown below are 5 T cell receptor beta chains from a single sample sequenced in a study of CD8 T cells in Susac syndrome. An input of roughly 0.45 to 1 ug of RNA was subjected to reverse transcription using random hexamers. Via MiXCR, TCRdb re-called the immunoSEQ multiplex PCR reads, giving one row per CDR3 protein. Of some 200,000 distinct CDR3 sequences in the sample, roughly 92% were seen once. The sequencing input was CD8+ T cells from PBMCs. All receptors derive from a human donor with multiple sclerosis.

This chain links TRBV27 with TRBJ2-2; 7 bases fit TRBD2. Germline CDR1 MNHEY, CDR2 SMNVEV (reference sequence). The CDR3 runs 15 residues. The trim removed 10 bases at V and 3 bases at J, leaving 11 bases unmatched. In nucleotides, the CDR3 is TGTGCCACCGCGTCCGGGACTATACACACCGGGGAGCTGTTTTTT. Its translation: CATASGTIHTGELFF.

The chain couples TRBV9 to TRBJ1-1; D possibly corresponds to TRBD1 (6 bases). CDR3 size: 14 residues. V dropped 4 bases and J dropped 6 bases, with 16 bases sitting between them. The germline gives CDR1 SGDLS, CDR2 YYNGEE. The CDR3 nucleotides read TGTGCCAGCAGCATAAGCGGGGGCAGGGCTGAAGCTTTCTTT. Translation gives CASSISGGRAEAFF. Full variable domain (rest looked up from reference TRBV9 and TRBJ1-1): DSGVTQTPKHLITATGQRVTLRCSPRSGDLSVYWYQQSLDQGLQFLIQYYNGEERAKGNILERFSAQQFPDLHSELNLSSLELGDSALYFCASSISGGRAEAFFGQGTRLTVV.

The chain has TRBV29-1 and TRBJ2-3; 9 positions match TRBD2. This CDR3 region has 16 residues. The germline V gene encodes CDR1 SQVTM and CDR2 ANQGSEA. The V segment lost 1 base and the J segment 3 bases; nucleotides outside the gene matches: 8. The CDR3 protein is CSVEAPPSGATDTQYF. CDR3 nucleotides: TGCAGCGTTGAAGCCCCCCCTAGCGGGGCTACAGATACGCAGTATTTT.

This clonotype occurred once. This sequence joins TRBV6-1 and TRBJ1-1; 12 nucleotides agree with TRBD1. Losses at the gene ends were 7 bases for V and 4 bases for J; bases not matched to a gene: 4. The germline CDR1 and CDR2 sequences are MNHNS and SASEGT. The CDR3 length is 14 residues. The chain's CDR3 is CASMGTGGFTEAFF. The CDR3 nucleotides read TGTGCCAGCATGGGGACAGGGGGCTTCACTGAAGCTTTCTTT.

The chain joins TRBV20-1 to TRBJ1-5; a possible D gene is TRBD1 (5 bases). The CDR3 covers 16 residues. In germline, CDR1 is DFQATT, CDR2 SNEGSKA (reference sequence). V lost 0 bases, J lost 4 bases, and 16 bases lay in between. The CDR3 region has the DNA TGCAGTGCTAGAGATCCCTTACGGGGCGTAAATCAGCCCCAGCATTTT. As protein: CSARDPLRGVNQPQHF.